This TCR beta chain stems from a study of T cells expressing NK-cell markers. On the study more broadly: The authors derived TCR beta repertoires from sorted CD3+CD56+NKG2C+, CD3+CD56+NKG2C- and CD3+CD56-NKG2C+ T cells. In the group of eight sequenced donors, seven were HCMV-seropositive and one was seronegative.

What made the TCR beta cDNA was 5'RACE template switching with UMIs. TCRdb reanalyzed the 5' RACE reads, giving one entry per CDR3 protein sequence and no DNA. Its table lists about half a million distinct CDR3 sequences. The sequencing input was blood T cells: a sorted CD56 or NKG2C T cell subset, CD4+ or CD8+ T cells, or bulk PBMC T cells (not recorded which). This receptor was obtained from a woman in her fifties or sixties in good health.

CDR3 sequence reads: CSVELATTNTGELFF. This rearrangement joins TRBV29-1 to TRBJ2-2. CDR1 is SQVTM and CDR2 is ANQGSEA in the germline V gene. This CDR3 is 15 amino acids long.